This T cell receptor beta chain was sequenced for a study of T-cell reconstitution after alpha-beta-depleted transplantation in children. Unique molecular identifiers were used to barcode this TCRbeta library. TCRdb redid the calling of the PCR reads with MiXCR, one entry per CDR3 protein. Of hundreds of thousands of distinct CDR3 sequences detected, 23% appear once; the ten largest clones hold 14%. CDR1 is MNHEY, CDR2 SVGAGI, per germline. Losses at the gene ends were 5 bases for V and 0 bases for J; bases not matched to a gene: 6. This CDR3 is 16 amino acids long. The chain links TRBV6-5 to TRBJ2-3, with 9 bases that match TRBD1. The TCR comes from a boy under three years old who had a stem cell transplant for acute myeloid leukemia, so the T cells may come from the graft donor. The sequencing used PBMCs, mostly from graft donor cells, collected 360 days after TCRalphabeta/CD19-depleted stem cell transplant. This CDR3 is CASSLQGAHSTDTQYF. Written as DNA, the CDR3 is TGTGCCAGCAGTCTACAGGGGGCCCATAGCACAGATACGCAGTATTTT.